This T cell receptor beta chain was captured in a study of blood T cell repertoires in COVID-19. Study background: Acute and convalescent COVID-19 samples came from the United States, Italy and Spain.

The protocol was immunoSEQ multiplex PCR, while the TCRdb copy is restricted to in-frame clones and leaves out a portion. Found here are about 370,000 clones, roughly nine tenths of them singletons; the top ten hold around 0.86%. Participants spanned ages about 18 to 100 years and resided in about 25 US areas. Categorization into cohorts depended on clinical history that participants reported. Contact with a PCR-confirmed or clinician-diagnosed COVID-19 case occurred within 2 weeks of entry. The CDR3 is made up of 15 amino acids. V was clipped by 4 bases and J by 8 bases; unmatched bases: 9. Germline lookup yields CDR1 SGDLS and CDR2 YYNGEE.

This receptor was taken from a woman between 40 and 50 years old who had been exposed to COVID-19. What was sequenced was PBMCs or T cells enriched from blood (not recorded which). The chain combines TRBV9 with TRBJ2-3; TRBD2 aligns across 11 bases. CDR3 bases: TGTGCCAGCAGCTTAATAGCGGGGGGGCAGTCTACGCAGTATTTT. Translated, it gives CASSLIAGGQSTQYF. The whole variable domain, filled in from reference TRBV9 and TRBJ2-3, reads DSGVTQTPKHLITATGQRVTLRCSPRSGDLSVYWYQQSLDQGLQFLIQYYNGEERAKGNILERFSAQQFPDLHSELNLSSLELGDSALYFCASSLIAGGQSTQYFGPGTRLTVL.